Shown below are 32 T cell receptor beta chains from a single sample sequenced in a study of blood T cell repertoires in COVID-19 (dated by TCRdb to the early 2020s). The method behind the library was the immunoSEQ multiplex PCR assay. Not all clones reach the TCRdb copy of this immuneACCESS table, which keeps in-frame sequences only. Checked studies attribute under half of the gap to unresolved V genes and leave the rest unexplained. The sample contains some 220,000 clones, approximately 85% of them found a single time. 2% to 3% of the sample is taken by the ten largest. Material: peripheral blood. Source of these receptors: a woman aged 65 to 85 with COVID-19, enrolled during active disease.

This sequence joins TRBV10-3 and TRBJ2-7; TRBD1 aligns across 7 bases. The CDR3 runs 17 residues. Trimming at V came to 3 bases and at J to 2 bases, leaving 13 bases not matched to a gene. The germline V gene has CDR1 ENHRY and CDR2 SYGVKD. Here the CDR3 reads CAISDPTRQGGPYEQYF. The CDR3 bases are TGTGCCATCAGTGATCCCACGAGACAGGGCGGACCCTACGAGCAGTACTTC.

This clone appeared once. The chain links TRBV19 to TRBJ1-5, with D possibly being TRBD1 (5 bases). The germline V and J ends were trimmed by 5 bases and 4 bases, with 12 bases remaining between them. Germline CDR1 is LNHDA and CDR2 is SQIVND (reference sequence). The CDR3 has 14 amino acids. This CDR3 is CASSFGRGNQPQHF. Here the CDR3 DNA reads TGTGCCAGTAGTTTCGGTCGGGGGAATCAGCCCCAGCATTTT.

This clone has a handful of counts. The genes are TRBV11-3 and TRBJ2-4; D is perhaps TRBD1 (6 bases). The V end lost 6 bases, the J end lost 12 bases, and 12 bases lay between the germline ends. Germline CDR1 and CDR2: SGHNT and YENEEA. The CDR3 runs to 11 residues. Here the CDR3 DNA reads TGTGCCAGCAGTATCACAGGGTCTCAGTACTTC. This translates into CASSITGSQYF. The full variable domain, its missing parts supplied by reference TRBV11-3 and TRBJ2-4, is EAGVVQSPRYKIIEKKQPVAFWCNPISGHNTLYWYLQNLGQGPELLIRYENEEAVDDSQLPKDRFSAERLKGVDSTLKIQPAELGDSAVYLCASSITGSQYFGAGTRLSVL.

The J gene is TRBJ2-5, the V gene TRBV7-2; 7 bases are shared with TRBD1. Germline CDR1 SGHTA, CDR2 FQGNSA. The CDR3 is 15 amino acids. V lost 1 base to trimming and J lost 0 bases; unmatched junction nucleotides: 2. The CDR3 loop is CASSLEGQHQETQYF. As DNA, the CDR3 is TGTGCCAGCAGCTTAGAGGGACAGCACCAAGAGACCCAGTACTTC.

The chain employs TRBV19 and TRBJ2-1, with 12 bases matching TRBD2. Germline-derived CDR1 and CDR2 are LNHDA and SQIVND (reference sequence). Trimming at V came to 5 bases and at J to 4 bases, leaving 9 bases not matched to a gene. The CDR3 spans 17 residues. CDR3 coding DNA: TGTGCCAGTAGTGGGGCTAGCGGGAGGGCGGGATACAATGAGCAGTTCTTC. As protein: CASSGASGRAGYNEQFF.

This clone was seen a handful of times. V is TRBV25-1 and J is TRBJ2-1; 7 positions agree with TRBD2. The V and J ends lost 6 bases and 0 bases, in that order; junction bases with no gene match: 11. The germline gives CDR1 MGHDK, CDR2 SYGVNS. The CDR3 runs to 17 residues. The CDR3 sequence: CASRDPPRGSSYNEQFF. DNA of the CDR3: TGTGCCAGCAGAGACCCCCCGCGGGGGAGCTCCTACAATGAGCAGTTCTTC.

The chain carries TRBV30 and TRBJ1-5; TRBD1 agrees at 7 bases. V lost 1 base, J lost 3 bases, and 9 bases stayed unmatched. CDR3 size: 16 residues. Germline values: CDR1 GTSNPN, CDR2 SVGIG (reference sequence). In nucleotides, the CDR3 is TGTGCCTGGAGTGACCCTCAGGGGGGCCCCAATCAGCCCCAGCATTTT. It is translated as CAWSDPQGGPNQPQHF.

The CDR3 bases are TGTGCCAGCAGTTACAAGTCCCTAGCGTTGAATGAGCAGTTCTTC. The encoded protein is CASSYKSLALNEQFF. V gene TRBV6-5 combines with J gene TRBJ2-1; weak D call: TRBD2 (6 bases). Germline V gene sequence: CDR1 MNHEY, CDR2 SVGAGI. The CDR3 sequence is 15 residues long. Trimming left V 2 bases short and J 7 bases short, with 15 bases between.

The chain has TRBV19 and TRBJ2-1; TRBD2 matches at 7 bases. CDR3 length equals 15 residues. Germline V gene data show CDR1 as LNHDA and CDR2 as SQIVND (reference sequence). V shed 7 bases and J 0 bases; nucleotides not matched to a gene: 6. CDR3: CASTPAGSSYNEQFF. The CDR3 coding sequence is TGTGCCAGTACCCCAGCGGGGAGCTCCTACAATGAGCAGTTCTTC.

The chain combines TRBV5-5 with TRBJ1-6; D is unresolved. Trimming pared 0 bases from V and 8 bases from J, leaving 9 bases between. This CDR3 spans 14 amino acids. Germline values: CDR1 SGHKS, CDR2 YYEKEE (reference sequence). This chain's CDR3 is CASSLENSYSPLHF. The CDR3 nucleotides read TGTGCCAGCAGCTTGGAAAACAGCTATTCACCCCTCCACTTT.

The chain joins TRBV5-5 to TRBJ1-1; no clear D gene. This CDR3 is built from 15 residues. Germline-derived CDR1 and CDR2 are SGHKS and YYEKEE (reference sequence). V lost 4 bases, J lost 1 base, and 14 bases lay in between. CDR3 residues: CASSLQLRANTEAFF. The CDR3 nucleotides are TGTGCCAGCAGCCTACAGCTTCGAGCGAACACTGAAGCTTTCTTT. Supplemented by reference TRBV5-5 and TRBJ1-1, the full variable domain reads DAGVTQSPTHLIKTRGQQVTLRCSPISGHKSVSWYQQVLGQGPQFIFQYYEKEERGRGNFPDRFSARQFPNYSSELNVNALLLGDSALYLCASSLQLRANTEAFFGQGTRLTVV.

The chain carries TRBV3-1 (or the pseudogene TRBV3-2) and TRBJ1-6, with D perhaps TRBD1 (5 bases). The germline V and J ends were trimmed by 6 bases and 2 bases, with 8 bases remaining between them. The V gene's germline CDR1 is LGHDT and CDR2 YNNKEL (reference sequence). CDR3 length: 14 residues. CDR3: CASRQGTYNSPLHF. The CDR3, as DNA: TGTGCCAGCAGGCAGGGAACCTATAATTCACCCCTCCACTTT.

This chain links TRBV4-3 with TRBJ2-7, with D perhaps matching TRBD2 (7 bases). CDR3 length equals 17 residues. Germline CDR1 and CDR2: LGHNA and YSLEER. Trimming stripped 2 bases from V and 6 bases from J, with 23 bases between. CDR3 region: CASSQSGRGGAALEQYF. CDR3 nucleotides: TGCGCCAGCAGCCAATCGGGGAGGGGGGGCGCGGCTCTCGAGCAGTACTTC.

The chain has TRBV3-1 (or the pseudogene TRBV3-2) and TRBJ1-1, with a weak D call TRBD1 (5 bases). V lost 1 base, J lost 1 base, and 13 bases lay in between. The CDR3 totals 16 residues. Germline V gene sequence: CDR1 LGHDT, CDR2 YNNKEL (reference sequence). This CDR3 reads CASSQGYFQGNTEAFF. CDR3 bases: TGTGCCAGCAGCCAAGGGTACTTCCAGGGGAACACTGAAGCTTTCTTT.

The V and J genes are TRBV6-6 and TRBJ1-1, with D unclear. The length of the CDR3 is 13 residues. Germline CDR1 is MNHNY and CDR2 is SVGAGI (reference sequence). Trimming cost V 2 bases and J 1 base, with 5 bases left between them. This chain's CDR3 is CASSYPRNTEAFF. DNA of the CDR3: TGTGCCAGCAGTTACCCCCGGAACACTGAAGCTTTCTTT.

The chain combines TRBV5-5 with TRBJ2-5; tentatively, D is TRBD1 (6 bases). V lost 0 bases and J lost 5, with 14 bases in between. Germline CDR1 SGHKS, CDR2 YYEKEE (reference sequence). This CDR3 has 15 residues. The CDR3 DNA reads TGTGCCAGCAGCTTGGGGGGTCAGGGGAAGGAGACCCAGTACTTC. Its protein product is CASSLGGQGKETQYF.

In DNA form, the CDR3 reads TGTGCCAGCAGTTACTCACACGGGTCAGGGGAAAAACTGTTTTTT. Protein sequence: CASSYSHGSGEKLFF. The chain recombines TRBV6-5 with TRBJ1-4, with a possible D match to TRBD1 (5 bases). CDR3 size: 15 residues. V lost 0 bases, J lost 8 bases, and 13 bases lay in between. The germline V gene has CDR1 MNHEY and CDR2 SVGAGI.

The chain employs TRBV6-5 and TRBJ1-1, with D unresolved. There are 13 residues in the CDR3. Deletions cut 7 bases from V and 1 base from J, with 10 bases between. Germline lookup yields CDR1 MNHEY and CDR2 SVGAGI. In nucleotides, the CDR3 is TGTGCCAGCACCATTGCGCCGAACACTGAAGCTTTCTTT. This codes for CASTIAPNTEAFF.

The chain links TRBV23-1 to TRBJ2-1; 13 bases agree with TRBD2. TRBV23-1 is recorded as an ORF, its role being uncertain. Germline trimming cut 3 bases from V and 14 bases from J; bases unmatched to any gene: 13. The CDR3 spans 16 residues. Here the CDR3 reads CASSHPGLAGVQREFF. CDR3 nucleotides: TGCGCCAGCAGTCATCCCGGACTAGCGGGAGTTCAAAGGGAGTTCTTC.

This clone has more than one count but fewer than ten. J is TRBJ1-1 and V is TRBV18; D not certain. The V gene's germline CDR1 is KGHSH and CDR2 LQKENI. The CDR3 is made up of 15 amino acids. V lost 5 bases and J lost 2, with 15 bases in between. CDR3 amino acids: CASSSNRAVNTEAFF. The CDR3 bases are TGTGCCAGCTCATCAAACAGAGCGGTTAACACTGAAGCTTTCTTT.

This chain connects TRBV4-3 to TRBJ2-5; D not certain. The CDR3 has 15 residues. CDR1 is LGHNA, CDR2 YSLEER, per germline. Trimming shortened V by 0 bases and J by 2 bases, and 10 bases separated the two germline ends. Here the CDR3 reads CASSQDTTSQETQYF. CDR3 in DNA: TGCGCCAGCAGCCAAGATACAACATCACAAGAGACCCAGTACTTC.

The chain is built from TRBV3-1 (or the pseudogene TRBV3-2) and TRBJ2-5, with 8 bases identical to TRBD2. The V gene end was trimmed by 3 bases and the J gene end by 4 bases; junction bases not matched to a gene: 4. The CDR3 spans 14 residues. The germline CDR1 and CDR2 sequences are LGHDT and YNNKEL (reference sequence). CDR3 DNA: TGTGCCAGCAGCCACGGGGGGGCCACAGAGACCCAGTACTTC. This codes for CASSHGGATETQYF.

The genes are TRBV6-2 or TRBV6-3 and TRBJ2-3, with 8 bases fitting TRBD2. The J segment lost 4 bases and the V segment lost 0 bases, leaving 12 bases of the junction unmatched. The CDR3 sequence is 18 residues long. The germline V gene has CDR1 MNHEY and CDR2 SVGEGT. The CDR3 region has the DNA TGTGCCAGCAGTTACTCGGTTTCACGACGGGGGGGCCCAGATACGCAGTATTTT. It translates to CASSYSVSRRGGPDTQYF.

The chain links TRBV3-1 (or the pseudogene TRBV3-2) to TRBJ1-4; D possibly corresponds to TRBD1 (6 bases). With 5 bases removed from V and 11 bases from J, the gap between germline ends came to 18 bases. The CDR3 sequence is 14 residues long. CDR1 is LGHDT and CDR2 is YNNKEL in the germline V gene (reference sequence). The CDR3 nucleotides are TGTGCCAGCAGCTTTAGGGGGACCTCTGACAAACTGTTTTTT. Encoded protein: CASSFRGTSDKLFF.

This sequence joins TRBV5-4 and TRBJ1-2; 9 nucleotides agree with TRBD1. The trim removed 4 bases at V and 7 bases at J, leaving 8 bases unmatched. CDR1 and CDR2 from the germline V gene are SGHNT and YYREEE (reference sequence). The CDR3 extends over 14 amino acids. The CDR3 loop reads CASSTGQGRGGYTF. The CDR3 region has the DNA TGTGCCAGCAGCACAGGACAGGGGAGGGGTGGCTACACCTTC.

The rearrangement joins TRBV10-3 to TRBJ2-3; 8 bases agree with TRBD2. Per the germline V gene, CDR1 is ENHRY and CDR2 is SYGVKD. The CDR3 spans 15 residues. The V segment lost 5 bases and the J segment 1 base; nucleotides outside the gene matches: 5. The CDR3 loop reads CAISLNSGGTDTQYF. The CDR3 DNA sequence: TGTGCCATCAGTCTAAATAGCGGGGGCACAGATACGCAGTATTTT.

This CDR3 is CASSPDRLNTEAFF. The DNA for the CDR3 is TGTGCCAGCAGCCCCGACAGGTTGAACACTGAAGCTTTCTTT. This rearrangement joins TRBV9 to TRBJ1-1; possibly TRBD1 for D (6 bases). Trimming took off 4 bases at V and 0 bases at J, with 10 bases between the two ends. The CDR3 spans 14 residues. CDR1 SGDLS and CDR2 YYNGEE come from the germline V gene.

V and J are TRBV11-3 and TRBJ1-3; TRBD1 might be the D (5 bases). The CDR3 consists of 15 residues. Trimming shortened V by 5 bases and J by 2 bases, and 13 bases separated the two germline ends. Germline loops: CDR1 SGHNT, CDR2 YENEEA. CDR3 sequence: CASSGPTAAGNTIYF. Written as DNA, the CDR3 is TGTGCCAGCAGCGGACCGACAGCAGCTGGAAACACCATATATTTT.

The chain couples TRBV7-9 to TRBJ2-6; no clear D. V was cut by 4 bases and J by 4 bases, with 11 bases left in between. This CDR3 comprises 15 residues. Germline V gene sequence: CDR1 SEHNR, CDR2 FQNEAQ (reference sequence). The CDR3: CASSSRVRGANVLTF. The DNA of the CDR3 is TGTGCCAGCAGCTCCCGAGTGCGGGGGGCCAACGTCCTGACTTTC. Variable domain in full (rest from reference TRBV7-9 and TRBJ2-6): DTGVSQNPRHKITKRGQNVTFRCDPISEHNRLYWYRQTLGQGPEFLTYFQNEAQLEKSRLLSDRFSAERPKGSFSTLEIQRTEQGDSAMYLCASSSRVRGANVLTFGAGSRLTVL.

The gene calls are TRBV30 and TRBJ1-2; D gene uncertain. The CDR3 runs 12 residues. V lost 2 bases and J lost 4, with 8 bases in between. The germline V gene has CDR1 GTSNPN and CDR2 SVGIG (reference sequence). The CDR3 protein is CAWSPLSYGYTF. CDR3 nucleotide sequence: TGTGCCTGGAGTCCGCTATCCTATGGCTACACCTTC.

For the CDR3, the DNA is TGTGCCAGCAGCTATCAGGGTAGCAATCAGCCCCAGCATTTT. Protein: CASSYQGSNQPQHF. The chain is built from TRBV7-8 and TRBJ1-5; tentatively, D is TRBD1 (5 bases). The CDR3 covers 14 residues. V was clipped by 4 bases and J by 0 bases, with 7 bases between them. Germline loops: CDR1 SGHVS, CDR2 FQNEAQ. Variable domain in full (rest from reference TRBV7-8 and TRBJ1-5): GAGVSQSPRYKVAKRGQDVALRCDPISGHVSLFWYQQALGQGPEFLTYFQNEAQLDKSGLPSDRFFAERPEGSVSTLKIQRTQQEDSAVYLCASSYQGSNQPQHFGDGTRLSIL.

The genes are TRBV11-3 and TRBJ2-6, with 7 bases identical to TRBD2. The CDR3 spans 17 residues. Germline V gene lookup returns CDR1 SGHNT and CDR2 YENEEA. The V segment lost 5 bases and the J segment 2 bases; nucleotides outside the gene matches: 9. In DNA form, the CDR3 reads TGTGCCAGCAGCCCCCGGGCAGGGAGGGCTGGGGCCAACGTCCTGACTTTC. It encodes CASSPRAGRAGANVLTF.